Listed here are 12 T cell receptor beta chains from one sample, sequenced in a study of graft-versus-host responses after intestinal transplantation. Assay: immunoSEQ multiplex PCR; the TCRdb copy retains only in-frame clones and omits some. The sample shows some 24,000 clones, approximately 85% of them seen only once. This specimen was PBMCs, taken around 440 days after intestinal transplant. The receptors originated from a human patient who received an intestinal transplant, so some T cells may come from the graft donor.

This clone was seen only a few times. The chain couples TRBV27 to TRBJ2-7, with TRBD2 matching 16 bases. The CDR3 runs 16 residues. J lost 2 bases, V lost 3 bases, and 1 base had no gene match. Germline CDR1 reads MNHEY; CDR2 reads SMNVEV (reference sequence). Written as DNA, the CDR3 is TGTGCCAGCAGTTTGGGACTAGCGGGAGGGCCCTACGAGCAGTACTTC. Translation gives CASSLGLAGGPYEQYF.

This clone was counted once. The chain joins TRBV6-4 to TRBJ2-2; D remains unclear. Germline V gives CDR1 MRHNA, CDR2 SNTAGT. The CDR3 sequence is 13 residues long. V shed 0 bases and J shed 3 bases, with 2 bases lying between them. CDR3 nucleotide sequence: TGTGCCAGCAGTGACTCGGACACCGGGGAGCTGTTTTTT. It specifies CASSDSDTGELFF.

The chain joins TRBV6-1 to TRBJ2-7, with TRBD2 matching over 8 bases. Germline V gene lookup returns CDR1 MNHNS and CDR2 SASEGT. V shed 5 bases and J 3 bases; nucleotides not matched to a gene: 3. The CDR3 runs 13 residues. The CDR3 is CASSYSGIYEQYF. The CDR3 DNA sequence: TGTGCCAGCAGTTATAGCGGGATCTACGAGCAGTACTTC.

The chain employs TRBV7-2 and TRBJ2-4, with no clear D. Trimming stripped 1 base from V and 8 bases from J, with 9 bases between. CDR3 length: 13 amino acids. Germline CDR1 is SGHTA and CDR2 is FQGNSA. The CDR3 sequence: CASSLVLPDIQYF. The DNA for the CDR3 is TGTGCCAGCAGCTTAGTTCTTCCGGACATTCAGTACTTC.

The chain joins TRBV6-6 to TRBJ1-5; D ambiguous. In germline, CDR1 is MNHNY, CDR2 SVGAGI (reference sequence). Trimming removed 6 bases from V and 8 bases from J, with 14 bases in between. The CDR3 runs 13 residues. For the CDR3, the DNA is TGTGCCAGCAGGTCACCAAACGAGGAGCCCCAGCATTTT. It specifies CASRSPNEEPQHF.

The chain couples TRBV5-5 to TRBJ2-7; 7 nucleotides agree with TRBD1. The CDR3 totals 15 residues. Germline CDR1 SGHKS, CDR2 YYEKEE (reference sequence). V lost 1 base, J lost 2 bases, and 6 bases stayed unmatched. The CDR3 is CASSLTAGTAYEQYF. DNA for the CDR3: TGTGCCAGCAGCTTGACCGCCGGGACAGCCTACGAGCAGTACTTC.

The CDR3 protein is CSVTGTSGSQSYNEQFF. Here the CDR3 DNA reads TGCAGCGTTACCGGGACTAGCGGGAGTCAATCCTACAATGAGCAGTTCTTC. This chain uses TRBV29-1 with TRBJ2-1; 14 bases agree with TRBD2. V lost 5 bases to trimming and J lost 1 base; unmatched junction nucleotides: 7. This CDR3 region has 17 residues. Germline V CDR1 and CDR2: SQVTM, ANQGSEA.

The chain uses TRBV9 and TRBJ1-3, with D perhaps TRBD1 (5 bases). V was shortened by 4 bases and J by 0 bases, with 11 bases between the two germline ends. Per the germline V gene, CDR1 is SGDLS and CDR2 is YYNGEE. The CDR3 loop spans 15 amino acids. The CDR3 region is CASSRSGGSGNTIYF. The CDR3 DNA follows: TGTGCCAGCAGCCGGAGCGGGGGCTCTGGAAACACCATATATTTT.

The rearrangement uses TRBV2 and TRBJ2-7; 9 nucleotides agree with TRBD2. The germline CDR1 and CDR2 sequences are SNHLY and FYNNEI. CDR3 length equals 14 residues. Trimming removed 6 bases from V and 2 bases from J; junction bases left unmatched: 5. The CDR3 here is CASRASGVPYEQYF. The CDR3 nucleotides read TGTGCCAGCAGGGCTAGCGGGGTCCCCTACGAGCAGTACTTC.

CDR3 loop: CASRGASYTDTQYF. The CDR3 nucleotides read TGTGCCAGCAGGGGGGCTAGCTACACAGATACGCAGTATTTT. The V and J genes are TRBV9 and TRBJ2-3, with a possible D match to TRBD1 (6 bases). This CDR3 is built from 14 residues. Per germline, CDR1 SGDLS and CDR2 YYNGEE. V was trimmed by 5 bases and J by 2 bases, leaving 12 bases between them.

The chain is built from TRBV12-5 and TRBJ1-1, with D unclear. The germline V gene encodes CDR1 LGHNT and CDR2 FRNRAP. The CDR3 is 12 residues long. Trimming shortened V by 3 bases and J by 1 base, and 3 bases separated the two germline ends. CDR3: CASGLRNTEAFF. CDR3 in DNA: TGTGCTAGTGGTTTAAGGAACACTGAAGCTTTCTTT.

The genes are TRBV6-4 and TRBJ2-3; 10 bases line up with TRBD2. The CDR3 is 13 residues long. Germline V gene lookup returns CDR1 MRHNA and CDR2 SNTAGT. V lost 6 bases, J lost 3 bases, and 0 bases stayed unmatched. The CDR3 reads CASRLAGTDTQYF. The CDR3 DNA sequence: TGTGCCAGCAGACTAGCGGGAACAGATACGCAGTATTTT.